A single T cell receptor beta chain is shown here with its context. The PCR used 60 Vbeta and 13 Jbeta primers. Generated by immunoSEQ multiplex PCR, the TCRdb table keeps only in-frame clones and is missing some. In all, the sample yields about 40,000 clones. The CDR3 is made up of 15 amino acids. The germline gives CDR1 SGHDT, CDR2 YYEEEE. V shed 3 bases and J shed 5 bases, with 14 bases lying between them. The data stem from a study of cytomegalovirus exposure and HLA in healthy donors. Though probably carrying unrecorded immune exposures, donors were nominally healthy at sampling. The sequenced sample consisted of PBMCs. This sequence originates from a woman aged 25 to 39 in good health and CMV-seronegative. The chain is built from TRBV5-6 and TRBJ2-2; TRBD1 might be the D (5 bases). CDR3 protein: CASSSLAGMTGELFF. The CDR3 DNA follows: TGTGCCAGCAGCTCACTGGCAGGGATGACCGGGGAGCTGTTTTTT.